This entry describes one T cell receptor (beta chain). Its antigen is undetermined. Sample-barcoded 5' priming and a J-beta primer mix drove a second PCR of roughly 7 to 11 cycles. MiXCR was run by TCRdb on the 5' RACE reads, yielding one entry per CDR3 protein. Here the sample spans 790,000 or so distinct CDR3 sequences, about 61% being singletons. Germline CDR1 DFQATT, CDR2 SNEGSKA (reference sequence). This CDR3 comprises 14 residues. The V gene lost 7 bases and the J gene lost 8 bases, with 21 bases spanning the gap. This entry belongs to a study of blood T cells in healthy people across ages. Study-wide findings and caveats: Estimated diversity across one million T cells was deemed an underestimate. The lack of PBMC sorting stopped any conclusive naive versus antigen-experienced comparison.

The V call is TRBV20-1, the J call TRBJ2-1, with D perhaps given as TRBD1 or TRBD2 (6 bases each). The sequence came from a man aged 35 to 55 in good health. Source material: blood. CDR3 nucleotides: TGCAGTGTCTCGAGGCCTGGGGGGCGTTATGAGCAGTTCTTC. It encodes CSVSRPGGRYEQFF.